Below are 26 T cell receptor beta chains sequenced from a single sample in a study of T cells in Graves' hyperthyroidism and ophthalmopathy. Regions amplified from RNA transcripts were the TCR beta CDR3 regions. With the HTBI primer set, the TCR CDR3 went through a first round of RT-PCR. TCRdb re-analysed the multiplex PCR reads in MiXCR, keeping a single row per CDR3 protein. This table has about 640,000 distinct CDR3 sequences, roughly 20% appearing once. The sample taken for sequencing was blood. These receptors came from a man aged 25 to 45 with Graves' ophthalmopathy.

The chain couples TRBV20-1 to TRBJ1-6, with D possibly TRBD1 on 5 matching bases. With 5 bases removed from V and 9 bases from J, the gap between germline ends came to 17 bases. Germline CDR1 reads DFQATT; CDR2 reads SNEGSKA (reference sequence). The CDR3 has 14 residues. The DNA of the CDR3 is TGCAGTGCTTTTAGGGACTCCTGCCCTTCACCCCTCCACTTT. Translating it yields CSAFRDSCPSPLHF.

This clonotype was detected a few times. This chain joins TRBV30 and TRBJ2-1; D is perhaps TRBD1 or TRBD2 (5 bases each). The CDR3 totals 13 residues. Trimming removed 3 bases from V and 2 bases from J, with 8 bases in between. Germline values: CDR1 GTSNPN, CDR2 SVGIG (reference sequence). CDR3 in amino acids: CAWSRGAYNEQFF. DNA of the CDR3: TGTGCCTGGAGCCGGGGCGCCTACAATGAGCAGTTCTTC.

The sample holds many counts of this clonotype. The rearrangement uses TRBV6-1 and TRBJ2-7; a possible D gene is TRBD1 (6 bases). Germline CDR1 reads MNHNS; CDR2 reads SASEGT. The CDR3 is made up of 13 amino acids. With 7 bases removed from V and 1 base from J, the gap between germline ends came to 11 bases. In nucleotides, the CDR3 is TGTGCCAGCACCGACAGGTCTTCCTACGAGCAGTACTTC. Its protein product is CASTDRSSYEQYF.

The J gene is TRBJ2-2, the V gene TRBV4-1; possible D gene TRBD1, 5 bases. Germline CDR1 MGHRA, CDR2 YSYEKL. V was shortened by 1 base and J by 0 bases, with 12 bases between the two germline ends. This CDR3 spans 17 amino acids. CDR3: CASSQVSAGTNTGELFF. The CDR3 DNA is TGCGCCAGCAGCCAAGTTTCCGCAGGGACGAACACCGGGGAGCTGTTTTTT.

The J gene is TRBJ1-4, the V gene TRBV7-9; 8 bases fit TRBD1. The CDR3 loop spans 14 amino acids. CDR1 is SEHNR, CDR2 FQNEAQ, per germline (reference sequence). The ends lost 7 bases at V and 8 bases at J; junction bases unmatched: 9. Here the CDR3 DNA reads TGTGCCAGCACCCCAGGGGGCGAGCGGGAAAAACTGTTTTTT. Protein product: CASTPGGEREKLFF.

This clonotype was counted a few times. This chain connects TRBV18 to TRBJ2-3; tentatively, D is TRBD1 (6 bases). CDR1 is KGHSH and CDR2 is LQKENI in the germline V gene. The CDR3 is 14 amino acids. V lost 4 bases and J lost 0, with 8 bases in between. This chain's CDR3 is CASSHTGSTDTQYF. The CDR3 nucleotides are TGTGCCAGCTCACATACAGGGAGCACAGATACGCAGTATTTT.

The V gene is TRBV5-4, the J gene TRBJ1-1; a weak D match, TRBD1 (5 bases). The germline V gene encodes CDR1 SGHNT and CDR2 YYREEE (reference sequence). The CDR3 is 14 residues long. The V end was cut by 4 bases, the J end by 4 bases, with 14 bases between. CDR3 in amino acids: CASSRGPGGTEAFF. In DNA, the CDR3 is TGTGCCAGCAGCCGGGGCCCGGGGGGCACTGAAGCTTTCTTT. The full variable domain, rest sourced from reference TRBV5-4 and TRBJ1-1, is ETGVTQSPTHLIKTRGQQVTLRCSSQSGHNTVSWYQQALGQGPQFIFQYYREEENGRGNFPPRFSGLQFPNYSSELNVNALELDDSALYLCASSRGPGGTEAFFGQGTRLTVV.

This clonotype was counted between two and nine times. The CDR3 here is CASSEQGPPYF. The CDR3 nucleotides are TGTGCCAGCAGCGAACAGGGGCCCCCATACTTC. This sequence joins TRBV11-2 and TRBJ2-5; 7 bases fit TRBD1. In germline, CDR1 is SGHAT, CDR2 FQNNGV. The CDR3 covers 11 residues. The V and J ends lost 5 bases and 14 bases, in that order; junction bases with no gene match: 8. The complete variable domain, with remaining parts taken from reference TRBV11-2 and TRBJ2-5, reads EAGVAQSPRYKIIEKRQSVAFWCNPISGHATLYWYQQILGQGPKLLIQFQNNGVVDDSQLPKDRFSAERLKGVDSTLKIQPAKLEDSAVYLCASSEQGPPYFGPGTRLLVL.

This clonotype was recorded many times. The chain uses TRBV11-2 and TRBJ2-5; D call uncertain. The CDR3 extends over 16 amino acids. V shed 2 bases and J shed 1 base, with 14 bases lying between them. The germline V gene has CDR1 SGHAT and CDR2 FQNNGV. Here the CDR3 reads CASSLWTVASQETQYF. The CDR3 nucleotides are TGTGCCAGCAGCTTATGGACCGTGGCTTCCCAAGAGACCCAGTACTTC.

The genes are TRBV5-6 and TRBJ2-5; D gene unclear. CDR3 length equals 14 residues. Germline CDR1 is SGHDT and CDR2 is YYEEEE. The germline V and J ends were trimmed by 6 bases and 3 bases, with 15 bases remaining between them. CDR3 in amino acids: CASIFRALEETQYF. CDR3 DNA: TGTGCCAGCATTTTCCGGGCCTTGGAAGAGACCCAGTACTTC.

In its sample, this clonotype was seen many times. This rearrangement joins TRBV3-1 to TRBJ2-3; a possible D gene is TRBD2 (5 bases). Trimming took off 3 bases at V and 3 bases at J, with 13 bases between the two ends. Germline assignment: CDR1 LGHDT and CDR2 YNNKEL (reference sequence). This CDR3 spans 15 amino acids. CDR3 region: CASSQSGLATDTQYF. The CDR3 DNA reads as TGTGCCAGCAGCCAGAGTGGCCTAGCAACAGATACGCAGTATTTT.

Many counts were recorded for this clonotype. The chain joins TRBV7-2 to TRBJ2-3, with D possibly being TRBD1 (6 bases). This CDR3 region has 15 residues. The germline V gene has CDR1 SGHTA and CDR2 FQGNSA. The V end lost 6 bases, the J end lost 2 bases, and 15 bases lay between the germline ends. The CDR3 protein is CASRPTGTHTDTQYF. In DNA form, the CDR3 reads TGTGCCAGCAGACCCACCGGGACACACACAGATACGCAGTATTTT.

The gene calls are TRBV27 and TRBJ2-2, with 9 bases identical to TRBD1. Germline trimming cut 4 bases from V and 5 bases from J; bases unmatched to any gene: 8. Germline-derived CDR1 and CDR2 are MNHEY and SMNVEV (reference sequence). The CDR3 loop spans 16 amino acids. The CDR3 DNA follows: TGTGCCAGCAGTTCGCTACCCGGGACAGGGACCGGGGAGCTGTTTTTT. This encodes CASSSLPGTGTGELFF.

This chain connects TRBV20-1 to TRBJ2-1; TRBD1 is a possible D gene (5 bases). The V and J ends lost 3 bases and 5 bases respectively, with 11 bases between them. Germline V lookup: CDR1 DFQATT, CDR2 SNEGSKA (reference sequence). The CDR3 is made up of 13 amino acids. The CDR3 DNA reads as TGCAGTGCTAGGACGGTGGGGCACAATGAGCAGTTCTTC. Translating it yields CSARTVGHNEQFF.

This clonotype was seen a few times. This chain joins TRBV7-9 and TRBJ2-5; no firm D call. CDR3 size: 14 residues. Germline assignment: CDR1 SEHNR and CDR2 FQNEAQ (reference sequence). The germline V and J ends were trimmed by 5 bases and 5 bases, with 15 bases remaining between them. The CDR3 DNA reads as TGTGCCAGCAGCGGCGGCGGATTGGGTGAGACCCAGTACTTC. This codes for CASSGGGLGETQYF.

In this sample, this clonotype turned up many times. V is TRBV12-3 or TRBV12-4 and J is TRBJ2-1; D not certain. The V and J ends lost 7 bases and 5 bases respectively, with 15 bases between them. The CDR3 contains 14 residues. CDR3 nucleotide sequence: TGTGCCAGCACCATTTATCCGGGCAACAATGAGCAGTTCTTC. Its protein is CASTIYPGNNEQFF.

CDR3 protein: CAWSSSREQYF. DNA for the CDR3: TGTGCCTGGAGCTCAAGTCGGGAGCAGTACTTC. The chain combines TRBV30 with TRBJ2-7, with D hard to call. Per germline, CDR1 GTSNPN and CDR2 SVGIG (reference sequence). V was clipped by 3 bases and J by 7 bases, with 10 bases between them. CDR3 length equals 11 residues.

The sample holds a few counts of this clonotype. The chain is built from TRBV7-9 and TRBJ2-2; 8 positions agree with TRBD2. CDR1 is SEHNR and CDR2 is FQNEAQ in the germline V gene (reference sequence). The V and J ends lost 6 bases and 4 bases, in that order; junction bases with no gene match: 4. The CDR3 extends over 14 amino acids. DNA for the CDR3: TGTGCCAGCAGTTGGAGCGGGGGCACCGGGGAGCTGTTTTTT. Protein product: CASSWSGGTGELFF.

V usage is TRBV11-2 and J usage is TRBJ2-2; D perhaps matches TRBD1 (5 bases). Per the germline V gene, CDR1 is SGHAT and CDR2 is FQNNGV. The CDR3 consists of 13 residues. Trimming stripped 2 bases from V and 7 bases from J, with 8 bases between. The DNA for the CDR3 is TGTGCCAGCAGCTTAACAGGAATCGGGGAGCTGTTTTTT. Translating it yields CASSLTGIGELFF.

V and J are TRBV9 and TRBJ2-5; D uncertain. This CDR3 contains 17 residues. From germline, CDR1 is SGDLS and CDR2 YYNGEE. The V end lost 0 bases, the J end lost 4 bases, and 19 bases lay between the germline ends. As DNA, the CDR3 is TGTGCCAGCAGCGTAGAAGGAGCCAGAGGCGATGGAGAGACCCAGTACTTC. Protein sequence: CASSVEGARGDGETQYF. Drawing the rest from reference TRBV9 and TRBJ2-5, the complete variable domain is DSGVTQTPKHLITATGQRVTLRCSPRSGDLSVYWYQQSLDQGLQFLIQYYNGEERAKGNILERFSAQQFPDLHSELNLSSLELGDSALYFCASSVEGARGDGETQYFGPGTRLLVL.

This clonotype occurred many times. The chain joins TRBV19 to TRBJ2-2; D unclear. V lost 9 bases to trimming and J lost 2 bases, with 10 bases between them. The CDR3 totals 13 residues. Germline CDR1 is LNHDA and CDR2 is SQIVND (reference sequence). This CDR3 reads CASSGSNTGELFF. The CDR3 bases are TGTGCCAGCAGTGGCTCCAACACCGGGGAGCTGTTTTTT.

The V call is TRBV19, the J call TRBJ1-1; D possibly corresponds to TRBD1 (6 bases). In germline, CDR1 is LNHDA, CDR2 SQIVND (reference sequence). V dropped 4 bases and J dropped 5 bases, with 14 bases sitting between them. The CDR3 extends over 14 amino acids. The CDR3 here is CASSKGGEWTEAFF. CDR3 coding DNA: TGTGCCAGTAGTAAGGGGGGGGAATGGACTGAAGCTTTCTTT.

This clonotype appeared many times. This chain connects TRBV12-3 or TRBV12-4 to TRBJ1-1, with TRBD1 as a possible D gene (6 bases). The CDR3 runs to 14 residues. V was pared by 2 bases and J by 3 bases, with 10 bases between. CDR3 nucleotides: TGTGCCAGCAGTTTACGGGGGCGGGACACTGAAGCTTTCTTT. Protein sequence: CASSLRGRDTEAFF.

CDR3: CASSKETVADTQYF. The CDR3 region has the DNA TGTGCCAGCAGTAAAGAGACGGTTGCAGATACGCAGTATTTT. The chain joins TRBV3-1 to TRBJ2-3, with D uncertain. This CDR3 is built from 14 residues. The germline CDR1 and CDR2 sequences are LGHDT and YNNKEL (reference sequence). Trimming removed 6 bases from V and 4 bases from J, with 14 bases in between.

This clonotype has at least ten counts. This chain connects TRBV20-1 to TRBJ2-3, with D possibly TRBD1 on 6 matching bases. The CDR3 covers 13 residues. The germline V and J ends were trimmed by 5 bases and 0 bases, with 9 bases remaining between them. Germline CDR1 DFQATT, CDR2 SNEGSKA (reference sequence). The CDR3 loop reads CSAEDSSTDTQYF. The CDR3 nucleotides read TGCAGTGCTGAGGACAGTAGCACAGATACGCAGTATTTT.

This clonotype was observed a few times. This chain uses TRBV6-1 with TRBJ2-5; 10 bases map to TRBD1. The CDR3 covers 16 residues. Germline V gene lookup returns CDR1 MNHNS and CDR2 SASEGT. V was clipped by 6 bases and J by 2 bases; unmatched bases: 9. The DNA of the CDR3 is TGTGCCAGCAGACGGACAGGGGGGGACAATCAAGAGACCCAGTACTTC. The encoded protein is CASRRTGGDNQETQYF.